This T cell receptor (beta chain) was captured by sequencing in a study of blood T cell repertoires in COVID-19. As for the study in general: PBMCs, B-cell-depleted T cells, or T cells were the source of the cDNA or gDNA that made up the material.

A single count supports this clone. Germline assignment: CDR1 KGHSH and CDR2 LQKENI. This CDR3 has 18 residues. Trimming took off 6 bases at V and 1 base at J, with 19 bases between the two ends. Cohort placement rested on clinical history that participants reported themselves. In the study's own analysis: By means of reference gene primer amplification, nucleated cell counts were estimated. Sequencing used immunoSEQ multiplex PCR; TCRdb keeps in-frame clones, though not all of them. V, J and clone size were drawn from that table, and D and trimming were deduced from the DNA. The repertoire holds more than 250,000 clones, with 85% to 90% as singletons.

This TCR was recovered from a woman between 18 and 29 years old who had recovered from COVID-19. J is TRBJ2-6 and V is TRBV18, with D possibly TRBD2 on 5 matching bases. The sample comprised PBMCs or T cells enriched from blood (not recorded which). The CDR3: CASSLNQVGESGANVLTF. For the CDR3, the DNA is TGTGCCAGCTCCCTCAATCAAGTGGGAGAATCTGGGGCCAACGTCCTGACTTTC.